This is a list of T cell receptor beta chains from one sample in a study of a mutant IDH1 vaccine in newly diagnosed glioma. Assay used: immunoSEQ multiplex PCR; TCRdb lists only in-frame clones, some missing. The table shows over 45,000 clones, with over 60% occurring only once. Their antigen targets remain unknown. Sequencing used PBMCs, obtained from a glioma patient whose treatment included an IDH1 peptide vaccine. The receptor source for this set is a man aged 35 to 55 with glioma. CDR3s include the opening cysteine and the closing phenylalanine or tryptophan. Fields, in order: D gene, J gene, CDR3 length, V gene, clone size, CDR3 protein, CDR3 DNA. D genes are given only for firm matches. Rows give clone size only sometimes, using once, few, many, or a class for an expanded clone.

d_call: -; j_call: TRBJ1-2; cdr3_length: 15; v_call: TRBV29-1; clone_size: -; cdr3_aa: CSARDQRPTNYGYTF; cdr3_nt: TGCAGCGCCCGGGACCAAAGACCGACTAACTATGGCTACACCTTC
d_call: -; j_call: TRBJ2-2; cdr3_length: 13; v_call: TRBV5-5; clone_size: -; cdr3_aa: CASSLAFPGELFF; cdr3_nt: TGTGCCAGCAGCTTGGCCTTCCCCGGGGAGCTGTTTTTT
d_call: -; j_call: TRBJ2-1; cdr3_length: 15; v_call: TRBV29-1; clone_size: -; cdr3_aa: CSVDPDGVTYNEQFF; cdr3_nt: TGCAGCGTTGACCCCGACGGTGTGACCTACAATGAGCAGTTCTTC
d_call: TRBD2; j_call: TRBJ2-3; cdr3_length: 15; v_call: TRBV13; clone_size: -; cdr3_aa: CASSLFWEGEDTQYF; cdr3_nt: TGTGCCAGCAGCTTATTTTGGGAGGGTGAGGATACGCAGTATTTT
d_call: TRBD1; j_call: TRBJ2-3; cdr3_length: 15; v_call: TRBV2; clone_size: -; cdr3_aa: CASADRDLSADTQYF; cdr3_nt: TGTGCCAGCGCAGACAGGGATCTATCGGCAGATACGCAGTATTTT
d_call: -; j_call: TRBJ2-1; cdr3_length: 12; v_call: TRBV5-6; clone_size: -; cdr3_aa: CASSLSGDEQFF; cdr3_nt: TGTGCCAGCAGCTTGTCAGGAGATGAGCAGTTCTTC
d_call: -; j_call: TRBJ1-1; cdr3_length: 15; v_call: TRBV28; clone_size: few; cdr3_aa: CASPGSRGRNTEAFF; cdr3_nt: TGTGCCAGTCCTGGGTCCCGGGGGCGTAACACTGAAGCTTTCTTT
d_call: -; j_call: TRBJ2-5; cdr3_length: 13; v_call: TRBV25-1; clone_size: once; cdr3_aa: CASSRQGSETQYF; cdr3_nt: TGTGCCAGCAGTCGTCAGGGGTCGGAGACCCAGTACTTC
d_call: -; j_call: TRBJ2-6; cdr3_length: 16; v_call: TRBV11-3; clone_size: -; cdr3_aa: CASSPTGSTGANVLTF; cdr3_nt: TGTGCCAGCAGCCCAACAGGGTCTACTGGGGCCAACGTCCTGACTTTC
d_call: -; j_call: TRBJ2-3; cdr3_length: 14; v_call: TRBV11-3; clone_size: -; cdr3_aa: CASSFPASTDTQYF; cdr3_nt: TGTGCCAGCAGCTTCCCAGCGAGCACAGATACGCAGTATTTT
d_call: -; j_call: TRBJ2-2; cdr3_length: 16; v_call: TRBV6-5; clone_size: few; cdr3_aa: CASSSPLAGVDGELFF; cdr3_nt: TGTGCCAGCAGTTCGCCCCTGGCAGGGGTGGACGGGGAGCTGTTTTTT
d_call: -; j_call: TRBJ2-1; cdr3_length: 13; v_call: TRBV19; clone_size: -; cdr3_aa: CASSIGPYNEQFF; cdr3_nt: TGTGCCAGTAGTATAGGCCCCTACAATGAGCAGTTCTTC
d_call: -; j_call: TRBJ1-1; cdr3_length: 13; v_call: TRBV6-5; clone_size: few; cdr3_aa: CASSYRGGTEAFF; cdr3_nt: TGTGCCAGCAGTTACAGGGGGGGGACTGAAGCTTTCTTT
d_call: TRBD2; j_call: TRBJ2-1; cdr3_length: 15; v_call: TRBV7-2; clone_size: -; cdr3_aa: CASSLTSGTYNEQFF; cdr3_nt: TGTGCCAGCAGTTTGACTAGCGGCACCTACAATGAGCAGTTCTTC
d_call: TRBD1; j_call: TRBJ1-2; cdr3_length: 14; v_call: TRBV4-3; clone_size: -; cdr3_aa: CASSQVDRADGYTF; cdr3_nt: TGCGCCAGCAGCCAAGTCGACAGGGCGGATGGCTACACCTTC